This T cell receptor beta chain was captured in a study of PD-1 blockade in mismatch repair-deficient tumors. Trimming took off 2 bases at V and 6 bases at J, with 13 bases between the two ends. The CDR3 spans 14 residues. In germline, CDR1 is MNHEY, CDR2 SVGAGI. Clones were read by immunoSEQ multiplex PCR, and TCRdb kept only the in-frame ones, dropping some. This sample has approximately 130,000 clones, with roughly 86% found just once. This receptor was taken from an adult with mismatch repair-deficient cancer. This sequence joins TRBV6-5 and TRBJ1-2; D is unresolved. Material: peripheral blood, obtained 44 weeks after starting pembrolizumab. The CDR3 reads CASSYLGIRNGYTF. In nucleotides, the CDR3 is TGTGCCAGCAGTTACCTAGGGATTCGGAATGGCTACACCTTC.